The next 29 T cell receptor beta chains were all read from a single sample in a study of neoadjuvant nivolumab and ipilimumab in lung cancer. The data were produced by immunoSEQ multiplex PCR, yet TCRdb's version contains in-frame clones alone and is incomplete. The sample records about 30,000 clones, around 90% being singletons. The sample consisted of peripheral blood, taken after neoadjuvant nivolumab, alone or with ipilimumab, at or shortly before surgery. The receptors were gathered from an adult with non-small cell lung cancer.

The V gene is TRBV7-2, the J gene TRBJ1-5, with D possibly matching TRBD1 (6 bases). The CDR3 loop spans 15 amino acids. The germline CDR1 and CDR2 sequences are SGHTA and FQGNSA. Trimming removed 3 bases from V and 1 base from J, with 10 bases in between. In DNA, the CDR3 is TGTGCCAGCAGCTTGTGGGGGGCGAGCAATCAGCCCCAGCATTTT. This codes for CASSLWGASNQPQHF.

This chain joins TRBV10-3 and TRBJ2-7; 8 bases align to TRBD2. The CDR3 sequence is 18 residues long. Germline CDR1 and CDR2: ENHRY and SYGVKD. With 0 bases clipped from V and 0 bases from J, the junction kept 10 bases outside the gene matches. Written as DNA, the CDR3 is TGTGCCATCAGTGAGTCAACCGGGGTAGCGGGGAGCTCCTACGAGCAGTACTTC. Amino acid sequence: CAISESTGVAGSSYEQYF.

J is TRBJ2-3 and V is TRBV7-3, with D possibly being TRBD2 (6 bases). V lost 2 bases, J lost 0 bases, and 9 bases lay in between. The CDR3 extends over 15 amino acids. Per germline, CDR1 SGHTA and CDR2 FQGTGA. CDR3 sequence reads: CASSLGSGSTDTQYF. For the CDR3, the DNA is TGTGCCAGCAGCTTAGGTAGCGGTAGCACAGATACGCAGTATTTT.

The V and J genes are TRBV7-8 and TRBJ2-7; 15 nucleotides agree with TRBD2. This CDR3 has 15 residues. V trimming: 5 bases; J trimming: 6 bases; junction bases outside the gene matches: 5. Looked up from germline, CDR1 is SGHVS and CDR2 is FQNEAQ. CDR3 protein: CASSQGLAGGGEQYF. CDR3 DNA sequence: TGTGCCAGCAGCCAGGGACTAGCGGGAGGAGGCGAGCAGTACTTC.

CDR3 protein: CASAGLTNTEAFF. Written as DNA, the CDR3 is TGCGCCAGCGCGGGACTCACGAACACTGAAGCTTTCTTT. The V gene is TRBV10-2, the J gene TRBJ1-1; a possible D gene is TRBD1 (5 bases). The CDR3 consists of 13 residues. Trimming removed 8 bases at V and 1 base at J, with 11 bases between. Germline V gene data show CDR1 as WSHSY and CDR2 as SAAADI.

V gene TRBV5-6 combines with J gene TRBJ2-5, with D perhaps TRBD2 (5 bases). CDR3 length: 14 amino acids. In germline, CDR1 is SGHDT, CDR2 YYEEEE. Trimming cost V 0 bases and J 1 base, with 7 bases left between them. CDR3 in DNA: TGTGCCAGCAGCTTGGGCGGGTTCCAAGAGACCCAGTACTTC. Translation: CASSLGGFQETQYF. Supplemented by reference TRBV5-6 and TRBJ2-5, the full variable domain reads DAGVTQSPTHLIKTRGQQVTLRCSPKSGHDTVSWYQQALGQGPQFIFQYYEEEERQRGNFPDRFSGHQFPNYSSELNVNALLLGDSALYLCASSLGGFQETQYFGPGTRLLVL.

This chain's CDR3 is CASSLEGADGYTF. The CDR3, as DNA: TGCGCCAGCAGCTTGGAGGGGGCGGATGGCTACACCTTC. The chain recombines TRBV5-1 with TRBJ1-2; 7 bases fit TRBD1. Trimming cost V 0 bases and J 6 bases; bases outside gene matches: 2. CDR1 SGHRS and CDR2 YFSETQ come from the germline V gene. This CDR3 is built from 13 residues.

V gene TRBV5-1 combines with J gene TRBJ1-2; possibly TRBD1 for D (6 bases). Germline values: CDR1 SGHRS, CDR2 YFSETQ. V was cut by 2 bases and J by 6 bases, with 11 bases left in between. CDR3 length: 13 amino acids. In DNA, the CDR3 is TGCGCCAGCAGCTTCCGAGAGGGGGATGGCTACACCTTC. Translated, it gives CASSFREGDGYTF.

The chain joins TRBV6-1 to TRBJ1-1; a possible D gene is TRBD1 (6 bases). Trimming left V 8 bases short and J 4 bases short, with 17 bases between. The CDR3 has 14 residues. Germline CDR1 is MNHNS and CDR2 is SASEGT. For the CDR3, the DNA is TGTGCCAGCGGTCGACAGGCCTCGGGCACTGAAGCTTTCTTT. This sequence encodes CASGRQASGTEAFF.

The gene calls are TRBV6-6 and TRBJ2-2; 13 nucleotides align to TRBD2. J lost 5 bases, V lost 8 bases, and 5 bases had no gene match. There are 15 residues in the CDR3. Germline V lookup: CDR1 MNHNY, CDR2 SVGAGI (reference sequence). The CDR3 loop reads CASHTSGRDTGELFF. In DNA form, the CDR3 reads TGTGCCAGCCACACTAGCGGGAGGGATACCGGGGAGCTGTTTTTT.

The chain recombines TRBV7-9 with TRBJ2-2; D is ambiguous. The CDR3 consists of 14 residues. V dropped 1 base and J dropped 0 bases, with 3 bases sitting between them. Looked up from germline, CDR1 is SEHNR and CDR2 is FQNEAQ (reference sequence). The CDR3 DNA reads as TGTGCCAGCAGCTTAGATACGAACACCGGGGAGCTGTTTTTT. Protein sequence: CASSLDTNTGELFF.

V and J are TRBV7-2 and TRBJ1-4; 9 bases align to TRBD1. This CDR3 region has 15 residues. With 5 bases clipped from V and 7 bases from J, the junction kept 8 bases outside the gene matches. The germline CDR1 and CDR2 sequences are SGHTA and FQGNSA. CDR3 amino acids: CASSADRGFTEKLFF. For the CDR3, the DNA is TGTGCCAGCAGCGCGGACAGGGGATTCACTGAAAAACTGTTTTTT.

This chain uses TRBV5-1 with TRBJ2-1, with 10 bases identical to TRBD1. Germline values: CDR1 SGHRS, CDR2 YFSETQ. Trimming at V came to 0 bases and at J to 7 bases, leaving 7 bases not matched to a gene. The CDR3 runs 16 residues. CDR3 nucleotide sequence: TGCGCCAGCAGCTTGGAAGGGACAGGGGAAGTGAATGAGCAGTTCTTC. It codes for CASSLEGTGEVNEQFF.

The V gene is TRBV5-1, the J gene TRBJ2-3; 11 bases match TRBD1. Per the germline V gene, CDR1 is SGHRS and CDR2 is YFSETQ. The length of the CDR3 is 14 residues. The junction had 6 bases not matched to a gene; V was cut back by 6 bases and J by 6 bases. The CDR3 DNA follows: TGCGCCAGCACCCGGGACAGGGGGGACGATACGCAGTATTTT. It yields the protein CASTRDRGDDTQYF.

The rearrangement uses TRBV7-9 and TRBJ1-2, with D unclear. The CDR3 runs to 14 residues. Trimming stripped 5 bases from V and 4 bases from J, with 14 bases between. CDR1 and CDR2 (germline): SEHNR, FQNEAQ (reference sequence). This chain's CDR3 is CASSPGGLLYGYTF. For the CDR3, the DNA is TGTGCCAGCAGCCCAGGAGGGCTACTCTATGGCTACACCTTC.

The CDR3 region is CASSLGRGRAVAGYTF. The CDR3 nucleotides are TGTGCCAGCAGCTTAGGGAGGGGCAGGGCAGTTGCTGGCTACACCTTC. The chain combines TRBV7-9 with TRBJ1-2; D possibly corresponds to TRBD1 (5 bases). Germline V gene data show CDR1 as SEHNR and CDR2 as FQNEAQ (reference sequence). The CDR3 covers 16 residues. The V and J ends lost 1 base and 7 bases respectively, with 19 bases between them.

The rearrangement links TRBV11-2 to TRBJ1-2; 8 bases are a match to TRBD1. The CDR3 is 14 amino acids. The junction had 3 bases not matched to a gene; V was cut back by 3 bases and J by 3 bases. CDR1 is SGHAT, CDR2 FQNNGV, per germline. The CDR3 DNA reads as TGTGCCAGCAGCTTGAACAGGGGGTACTATGGCTACACCTTC. Its translation is CASSLNRGYYGYTF.

The chain uses TRBV7-9 and TRBJ1-2, with 11 positions matching TRBD1. CDR1 is SEHNR and CDR2 is FQNEAQ in the germline V gene (reference sequence). V shed 4 bases, J shed 6 bases, and the junction held 7 bases outside the gene matches. CDR3 size: 15 residues. The CDR3 loop reads CASSSRTGGDDGYTF. The CDR3 coding sequence is TGTGCCAGCAGCTCTAGGACAGGGGGCGATGATGGCTACACCTTC.

The rearrangement links TRBV7-8 to TRBJ1-2; D remains unclear. The CDR3 extends over 12 amino acids. V lost 3 bases and J 4 bases, leaving 6 bases between the germline ends. Germline V CDR1 and CDR2: SGHVS, FQNEAQ. As DNA, the CDR3 is TGTGCCAGCAGCTTGGGAGGCTATGGCTACACCTTC. This sequence encodes CASSLGGYGYTF.

The chain recombines TRBV9 with TRBJ2-3; D tentatively fits TRBD1 or TRBD2 (6 bases each). The CDR3 sequence is 15 residues long. With 0 bases removed from V and 4 bases from J, the gap between germline ends came to 12 bases. Germline V gene sequence: CDR1 SGDLS, CDR2 YYNGEE. This CDR3 is CASSVALRGADTQYF. As DNA, the CDR3 is TGTGCCAGCAGCGTAGCGTTGAGGGGGGCAGATACGCAGTATTTT.

The chain joins TRBV5-1 to TRBJ2-1; 8 positions agree with TRBD2. The CDR3 length is 16 residues. Trimming at V came to 3 bases and at J to 2 bases, leaving 7 bases not matched to a gene. Germline V lookup: CDR1 SGHRS, CDR2 YFSETQ. The CDR3 sequence is CASSSTSGITYNEQFF. The CDR3 nucleotides are TGCGCCAGCAGCTCCACTAGCGGAATTACCTACAATGAGCAGTTCTTC.

This clone was seen a single time. The V gene is TRBV19, the J gene TRBJ1-4, with D uncertain. V was trimmed by 0 bases and J by 3 bases, leaving 14 bases between them. The CDR3 length is 17 residues. Germline assignment: CDR1 LNHDA and CDR2 SQIVND (reference sequence). In DNA, the CDR3 is TGTGCCAGTAGTATAGAAGAATATCCGGGCCCTAATGAAAAACTGTTTTTT. This translates into CASSIEEYPGPNEKLFF.

The rearrangement joins TRBV5-6 to TRBJ2-3; D uncertain. The germline V gene has CDR1 SGHDT and CDR2 YYEEEE. Trimming took off 0 bases at V and 0 bases at J, with 2 bases between the two ends. The CDR3 spans 13 residues. The CDR3 loop is CASSLGSTDTQYF. DNA for the CDR3: TGTGCCAGCAGCTTGGGAAGCACAGATACGCAGTATTTT.

Concerning this clone itself: The junction and the germline gene differ at one end; a read error may be behind it. The chain combines TRBV5-4 with TRBJ1-2, with TRBD1 identical over 7 bases. Germline CDR1 SGHNT, CDR2 YYREEE (reference sequence). The length of the CDR3 is 12 residues. The CDR3 is CASRDRFYSYTF. In DNA, the CDR3 is TGTGCCAGCAGGGACAGGTTCTATAGCTACACCTTC.

J is TRBJ2-3 and V is TRBV7-7, with D perhaps being TRBD1 or TRBD2 (6 bases each). The V gene lost 3 bases and the J gene lost 4 bases, with 11 bases spanning the gap. This CDR3 has 14 residues. Looked up from germline, CDR1 is SSHAT and CDR2 is FNYEAQ (reference sequence). The CDR3 loop is CASSFKGGADTQYF. CDR3 in DNA: TGTGCCAGCAGCTTTAAGGGGGGAGCAGATACGCAGTATTTT.

The rearrangement uses TRBV19 and TRBJ1-1; possibly TRBD1 for D (5 bases). Germline V lookup: CDR1 LNHDA, CDR2 SQIVND (reference sequence). This CDR3 region has 14 residues. Trimming cost V 4 bases and J 8 bases, with 17 bases left between them. The CDR3 coding sequence is TGTGCCAGTAGTAGAGAGGTCCCTTGGACAGAAGCTTTCTTT. Amino acid sequence: CASSREVPWTEAFF.

CDR3 loop: CASSLGTQSYEQYF. CDR3 nucleotide sequence: TGCGCCAGCAGCTTAGGTACCCAATCCTACGAGCAGTACTTC. The chain uses TRBV5-1 and TRBJ2-7, with D unclear. Germline V gene lookup returns CDR1 SGHRS and CDR2 YFSETQ. V lost 2 bases, J lost 1 base, and 10 bases lay in between. CDR3 length: 14 residues. Drawing the rest from reference TRBV5-1 and TRBJ2-7, the complete variable domain is KAGVTQTPRYLIKTRGQQVTLSCSPISGHRSVSWYQQTPGQGLQFLFEYFSETQRNKGNFPGRFSGRQFSNSRSEMNVSTLELGDSALYLCASSLGTQSYEQYFGPGTRLTVT.

The rearrangement joins TRBV9 to TRBJ2-7, with 7 bases identical to TRBD2. Germline assignment: CDR1 SGDLS and CDR2 YYNGEE. This CDR3 is built from 15 residues. J was trimmed by 6 bases and V by 4 bases; bases with no gene match: 13. The CDR3 coding sequence is TGTGCCAGCAGCCCGAGGGGTGGACTAGGGCGCGAGCAGTACTTC. It translates to CASSPRGGLGREQYF.

The J gene is TRBJ2-4, the V gene TRBV18; TRBD1 might be the D (6 bases). V was pared by 6 bases and J by 3 bases, with 15 bases between. The CDR3 runs to 15 residues. Germline V CDR1 and CDR2: KGHSH, LQKENI. As DNA, the CDR3 is TGTGCCAGCTCTCGGTCAGGGGCCGACAAAAACATTCAGTACTTC. Amino acids: CASSRSGADKNIQYF.